Presented here are 22 T cell receptor beta chains from one specimen sequenced in a study of vaccination and CD4 T cells after COVID-19. These receptors lack a known antigen. The assay that was used to sequence DNA from cultured CD4+ T cells was the Oncomine TCR Beta short-read assay. TCRdb re-analysed the PCR reads in MiXCR, keeping a single row per CDR3 protein. This table holds more than 7,500 distinct CDR3 sequences, more than 45% found once. This sample's treatment: 10-day PBMC culture with coronavirus spike peptide pools or control peptides (ViraFEST assay). The sequencing sample was made of CD4+ T cells from blood, cultured in vitro. The receptors derive from a human donor who had recovered from COVID-19.

This clonotype was detected only a few times. The rearrangement uses TRBV12-3 or TRBV12-4 and TRBJ1-2; D remains unclear. The CDR3 contains 14 residues. V was cut by 6 bases and J by 1 base, with 12 bases left in between. The chain's CDR3 is CASSPTTSNYGYTF. In DNA, the CDR3 is TGTGCCAGCAGCCCCACTACAAGTAACTATGGCTACACCTTC.

The chain carries TRBV6-1 and TRBJ2-2, with TRBD1 as a possible D gene (7 bases). The CDR3 runs 16 residues. CDR1 MNHNS and CDR2 SASEGT come from the germline V gene. Trimming shortened V by 10 bases and J by 6 bases, and 24 bases separated the two germline ends. CDR3 nucleotide sequence: TGTGCCACCTCTCTCTCCAGGGGGGAAGTTGCCGGGGAGCTGTTTTTT. It codes for CATSLSRGEVAGELFF.

The sample holds a few counts of this clonotype. At one of its ends the junction is not consistent with the germline gene, which may arise from a read error. The gene calls are TRBV7-7 and TRBJ2-6, with D possibly matching TRBD2 (5 bases). Germline V CDR1 and CDR2: SSHAT, FNYEAQ (reference sequence). This CDR3 contains 14 residues. The CDR3 protein is CASTDGSGTNVLTF. In DNA, the CDR3 is TGTGCTAGCACCGACGGATCCGGGACCAACGTCCTGACTTTC. The variable domain in full, completed from reference TRBV7-7 and TRBJ2-6, reads GAGVSQSPRYKVTKRGQDVTLRCDPISSHATLYWYQQALGQGPEFLTYFNYEAQPDKSGLPSDRFSAERPEGSISTLTIQRTEQRDSAMYRCASTDGSGTNVLTFGAGSRLTVL.

The chain combines TRBV2 with TRBJ1-2; no reliable D call. V shed 4 bases and J shed 4 bases, with 22 bases lying between them. The CDR3 runs to 17 residues. CDR1 and CDR2 (germline): SNHLY, FYNNEI. The CDR3 spells CASSATLGIRTPYGYTF. As DNA, the CDR3 is TGTGCCAGCAGTGCTACGTTGGGGATTCGAACCCCCTATGGCTACACCTTC.

The chain carries TRBV10-3 and TRBJ1-5; the D is unclear. The CDR3 consists of 15 residues. CDR1 is ENHRY and CDR2 is SYGVKD in the germline V gene. The V and J ends lost 11 bases and 0 bases respectively, with 17 bases between them. This CDR3 is CASAPQVNSNQPQHF. The CDR3 nucleotides are TGTGCCTCGGCCCCCCAGGTAAATAGCAATCAGCCCCAGCATTTT.

The chain links TRBV12-3 or TRBV12-4 to TRBJ2-2; D may be TRBD2 (6 bases). The CDR3 contains 15 residues. Trimming took off 0 bases at V and 4 bases at J, with 9 bases between the two ends. In DNA, the CDR3 is TGTGCCAGCAGTTTAGCGGGAGGACCCACCGGGGAGCTGTTTTTT. The encoded protein is CASSLAGGPTGELFF.

The rearrangement uses TRBV19 and TRBJ1-5; D may be TRBD1 (5 bases). This CDR3 region has 13 residues. V lost 4 bases to trimming and J lost 5 bases, with 9 bases between them. The germline V gene has CDR1 LNHDA and CDR2 SQIVND (reference sequence). CDR3 coding DNA: TGTGCCAGTAGTAGACAGAGGGATCAGCCCCAGCATTTT. Residues: CASSRQRDQPQHF.

This sequence joins TRBV7-8 and TRBJ1-1, with TRBD1 matching over 10 bases. CDR3 length: 18 amino acids. The V gene end was trimmed by 6 bases and the J gene end by 4 bases; junction bases not matched to a gene: 17. The germline CDR1 and CDR2 sequences are SGHVS and FQNEAQ. DNA of the CDR3: TGTGCCAGCAGTTTCTCGGGACAGGGGCTTTTCCAAAGCACTGAAGCTTTCTTT. Translated: CASSFSGQGLFQSTEAFF. Variable domain in full (rest from reference TRBV7-8 and TRBJ1-1): GAGVSQSPRYKVAKRGQDVALRCDPISGHVSLFWYQQALGQGPEFLTYFQNEAQLDKSGLPSDRFFAERPEGSVSTLKIQRTQQEDSAVYLCASSFSGQGLFQSTEAFFGQGTRLTVV.

The chain combines TRBV24-1 with TRBJ2-2; D remains ambiguous. Germline loops: CDR1 KGHDR, CDR2 SFDVKD. The ends were cut back, 6 bases at V and 2 bases at J, with 9 bases in the middle. The CDR3 runs 14 residues. The CDR3 reads CATSPGSNTGELFF. In DNA, the CDR3 is TGTGCCACCAGTCCCGGGTCCAACACCGGGGAGCTGTTTTTT.

This clonotype was recorded a few times. The chain employs TRBV6-5 and TRBJ2-2, with 8 bases lining up with TRBD1. Looked up from germline, CDR1 is MNHEY and CDR2 is SVGAGI. The ends lost 0 bases at V and 4 bases at J; junction bases unmatched: 4. The CDR3 is 16 amino acids. CDR3 loop: CASSYSTGVGTGELFF. CDR3 nucleotide sequence: TGTGCCAGCAGTTACTCGACAGGGGTTGGCACCGGGGAGCTGTTTTTT.

This rearrangement joins TRBV4-2 to TRBJ1-1; D gene unclear. The germline gives CDR1 LGHNA, CDR2 YNFKEQ. The CDR3 is 15 residues long. V was cut by 0 bases and J by 0 bases, with 8 bases left in between. The CDR3 sequence: CASSQEVGVNTEAFF. The CDR3 DNA reads as TGTGCCAGCAGCCAAGAGGTCGGGGTGAACACTGAAGCTTTCTTT.

The gene calls are TRBV6-1 and TRBJ2-7; D uncertain. The length of the CDR3 is 14 residues. Germline CDR1 is MNHNS and CDR2 is SASEGT. Trimming shortened V by 6 bases and J by 2 bases, and 14 bases separated the two germline ends. The CDR3: CASRDRTLTYEQYF. In nucleotides, the CDR3 is TGTGCCAGCAGAGACCGGACCTTAACCTACGAGCAGTACTTC.

This clonotype was detected only a few times. The chain is built from TRBV6-2 or TRBV6-3 and TRBJ2-7; 10 positions match TRBD2. Losses at the gene ends were 6 bases for V and 0 bases for J; bases not matched to a gene: 5. Per germline, CDR1 MNHEY and CDR2 SVGEGT. The length of the CDR3 is 15 residues. The CDR3 DNA reads TGTGCCAGCAGAACCGGACTAGCGGTCTCCTACGAGCAGTACTTC. It specifies CASRTGLAVSYEQYF.

The rearrangement joins TRBV2 to TRBJ2-7; D is ambiguous. Germline V gene data show CDR1 as SNHLY and CDR2 as FYNNEI. The CDR3 contains 15 residues. The V and J ends lost 3 bases and 0 bases respectively, with 12 bases between them. As DNA, the CDR3 is TGTGCCAGCAGTGAGATTGGCAGGAGCTCCTACGAGCAGTACTTC. Translated, it gives CASSEIGRSSYEQYF.

This chain joins TRBV7-2 and TRBJ2-3, with D tentatively TRBD2 (6 bases). The V and J ends lost 5 bases and 4 bases respectively, with 13 bases between them. The CDR3 loop spans 14 amino acids. Germline loops: CDR1 SGHTA, CDR2 FQGNSA. The CDR3 coding sequence is TGTGCCAGCAGCCTCAGGTGGGGGGCAGATACGCAGTATTTT. Amino acids: CASSLRWGADTQYF.

The chain employs TRBV6-4 and TRBJ2-5; TRBD2 matches at 7 bases. Germline V CDR1 and CDR2: MRHNA, SNTAGT. V lost 3 bases to trimming and J lost 7 bases; unmatched junction nucleotides: 5. This CDR3 contains 13 residues. CDR3 region: CASSERGGATQYF. DNA for the CDR3: TGTGCCAGCAGTGAGAGGGGAGGGGCGACCCAGTACTTC.

The genes are TRBV2 and TRBJ2-7, with TRBD1 matching over 10 bases. The V gene's germline CDR1 is SNHLY and CDR2 FYNNEI. V trimming: 2 bases; J trimming: 3 bases; junction bases outside the gene matches: 1. The CDR3 is made up of 14 amino acids. The CDR3 region is CASSERTGGYEQYF. Written as DNA, the CDR3 is TGTGCCAGCAGTGAAAGGACAGGGGGCTACGAGCAGTACTTC.

This clonotype was counted between two and nine times. V is TRBV20-1 and J is TRBJ2-5, with D unclear. V dropped 6 bases and J dropped 1 base, with 15 bases sitting between them. The CDR3 extends over 14 amino acids. Germline V lookup: CDR1 DFQATT, CDR2 SNEGSKA (reference sequence). The CDR3 nucleotides read TGCAGTGCCGCGGCGGCAGACCTCCAAGAGACCCAGTACTTC. It is translated as CSAAAADLQETQYF.

This chain uses TRBV4-2 with TRBJ2-5, with D perhaps given as TRBD1 or TRBD2 (5 bases each). The germline V gene has CDR1 LGHNA and CDR2 YNFKEQ. The V gene lost 5 bases and the J gene lost 4 bases, with 14 bases spanning the gap. The CDR3 contains 14 residues. CDR3 in amino acids: CASSLVEGLETQYF. The CDR3 coding sequence is TGTGCCAGCAGCTTGGTAGAGGGGCTAGAGACCCAGTACTTC.

The chain links TRBV2 to TRBJ1-2; D is uncertain. CDR1 and CDR2 (germline): SNHLY, FYNNEI. V dropped 4 bases and J dropped 8 bases, with 20 bases sitting between them. The CDR3 totals 15 residues. CDR3 bases: TGTGCCAGCAGTGGGTCGGGGATTGGGGTTTACGGCTACACCTTC. Amino acid sequence: CASSGSGIGVYGYTF.

This clonotype was seen a few times. The chain couples TRBV6-1 to TRBJ2-7, with 7 bases lining up with TRBD1. Unmatched junction bases numbered 1, after V lost 5 bases and J lost 3 bases. Germline-derived CDR1 and CDR2 are MNHNS and SASEGT. This CDR3 spans 12 amino acids. The CDR3 DNA reads TGTGCCAGCAGTAGACAGGGCTACGAGCAGTACTTC. It yields the protein CASSRQGYEQYF.

DNA for the CDR3: TGTGCCATCACCTCCGGGACCCTGGGCACCGGGGAGCTGTTTTTT. The encoded protein is CAITSGTLGTGELFF. The chain carries TRBV10-3 and TRBJ2-2; either TRBD1 or TRBD2 may supply D (5 bases each). CDR3 length: 15 amino acids. Germline V gene sequence: CDR1 ENHRY, CDR2 SYGVKD. V was shortened by 7 bases and J by 4 bases, with 16 bases between the two germline ends.